This T cell receptor (beta chain) was recorded in a study of post-analysis software for immune sequencing data. Study background: The disease courses covered relapsing-remitting, secondary progressive and progressive-relapsing multiple sclerosis.

Prepared TCR beta cDNA libraries contained unique molecular identifiers. TCRdb re-analysed the PCR reads in MiXCR, keeping a single row per CDR3 protein. The profile shows fewer than 700,000 distinct CDR3 sequences, roughly 40% of them singletons. Study-level points and caveats: In multiple sclerosis, normalized Chao1 diversity was significantly below that of controls. Five TRBV segments, including TRBV5-6, TRBV5-1 and TRBV20-1, were more frequent in patients than controls.

For this clonotype: Antigen specificity is unknown.

The CDR3 loop spans 20 amino acids. CDR1 MNHEY and CDR2 SVGAGI come from the germline V gene. J gave up 0 bases and V 2 bases, and 18 bases lay outside the gene matches. This receptor was taken from a girl between 5 and 17 years old with multiple sclerosis. The V and J genes are TRBV6-5 and TRBJ2-7; the match to TRBD1 covers 8 bases. What was sequenced was blood. For the CDR3, the DNA is TGTGCCAGCAGTTACGGTCGGGGACAGGCGACCCCCGGGTCCTCCTACGAGCAGTACTTC. As protein: CASSYGRGQATPGSSYEQYF.